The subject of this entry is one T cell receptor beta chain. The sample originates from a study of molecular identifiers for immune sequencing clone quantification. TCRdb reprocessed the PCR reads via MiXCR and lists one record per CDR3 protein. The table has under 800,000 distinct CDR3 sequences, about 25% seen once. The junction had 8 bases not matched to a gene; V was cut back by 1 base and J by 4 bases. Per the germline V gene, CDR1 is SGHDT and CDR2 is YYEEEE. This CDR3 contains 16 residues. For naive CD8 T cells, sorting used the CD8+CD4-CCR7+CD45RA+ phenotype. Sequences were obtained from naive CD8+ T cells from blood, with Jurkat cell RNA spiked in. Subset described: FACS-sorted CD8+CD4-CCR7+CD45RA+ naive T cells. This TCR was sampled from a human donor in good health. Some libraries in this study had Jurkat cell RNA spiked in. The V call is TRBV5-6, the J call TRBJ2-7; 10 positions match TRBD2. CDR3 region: CASSLYPSGSGYEQYF. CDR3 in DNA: TGTGCCAGCAGCTTGTACCCTAGCGGGAGTGGGTACGAGCAGTACTTC.